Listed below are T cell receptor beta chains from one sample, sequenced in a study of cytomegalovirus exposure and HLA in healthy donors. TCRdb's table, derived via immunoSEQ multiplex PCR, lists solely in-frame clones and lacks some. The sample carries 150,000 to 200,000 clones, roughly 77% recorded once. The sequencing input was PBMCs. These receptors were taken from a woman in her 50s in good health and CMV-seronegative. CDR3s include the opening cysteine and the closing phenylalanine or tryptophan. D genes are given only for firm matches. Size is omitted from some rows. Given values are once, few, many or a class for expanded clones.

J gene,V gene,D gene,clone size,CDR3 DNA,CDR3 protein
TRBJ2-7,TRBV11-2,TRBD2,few,TGTGCCAGCAGCCTCCAAGCGGGGCCCTACGAGCAGTACTTC,CASSLQAGPYEQYF
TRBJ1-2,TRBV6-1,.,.,TGTGCCAGCAGTGAATCCTCTATCTCAGGGTATGGCTACACCTTC,CASSESSISGYGYTF
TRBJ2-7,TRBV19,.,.,TGTGCCAGTAGTATTGGGGACACATACGAGCAGTACTTC,CASSIGDTYEQYF
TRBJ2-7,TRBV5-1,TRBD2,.,TGCGCCAGCAGCTTCAGCGGGGGGCCCTACGAGCAGTACTTC,CASSFSGGPYEQYF
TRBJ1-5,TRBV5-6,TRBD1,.,TGTGCCAGCAGCCCACAGGGGAATCAGCCCCAGCATTTT,CASSPQGNQPQHF
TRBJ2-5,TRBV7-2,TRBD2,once,TGTGCCAGCAGTTCGGGACTAGCGGGATTTCAAGAGACCCAGTACTTC,CASSSGLAGFQETQYF
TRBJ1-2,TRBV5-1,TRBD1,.,TGCGCCAGCAGCAACAGACAGGGTGGGGGCTACACCTTC,CASSNRQGGGYTF
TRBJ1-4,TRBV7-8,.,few,TGTGCCAGCAGCCCAGGTTCCCATAATGAAAAACTGTTTTTT,CASSPGSHNEKLFF
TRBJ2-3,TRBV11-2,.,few,TGTGCCAGCAGCTTAGGATCAGGGGCCGTCCGGGGCACAGATACGCAGTATTTT,CASSLGSGAVRGTDTQYF
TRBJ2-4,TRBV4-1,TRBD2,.,TGCGCCAGCAGCCTTCGACTAGCTGCGGGTGTCATTCAGTACTTC,CASSLRLAAGVIQYF
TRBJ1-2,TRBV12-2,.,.,TGTGCAAGTCGCTTAGCCCCTACGGGGGGGGCCTATGGCTACACCTTC,CASRLAPTGGAYGYTF
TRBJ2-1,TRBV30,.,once,TGTGCCTGGGGACAGAACAATGAGCAGTTCTTC,CAWGQNNEQFF
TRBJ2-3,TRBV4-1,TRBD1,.,TGCGCCAGCAGCCACTCCCAGGGACAGGGTCGAACAGATACGCAGTATTTT,CASSHSQGQGRTDTQYF
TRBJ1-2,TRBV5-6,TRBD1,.,TGTGCCAGCAGCTGGGGAGACAGGGGACGTATCTATGGCTACACCTTC,CASSWGDRGRIYGYTF
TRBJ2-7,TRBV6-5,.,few,TGTGCCAGCAGGAAGGGAGCCCGAACTAGGGAGCAGTACTTC,CASRKGARTREQYF
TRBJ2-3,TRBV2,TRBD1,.,TGTGCCAACCTAAAGGCGGGACAGGGTCGGGATACGCAGTATTTT,CANLKAGQGRDTQYF
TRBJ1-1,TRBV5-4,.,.,TGTGCCAGCACTGGGCTGAACACTGAAGCTTTCTTT,CASTGLNTEAFF
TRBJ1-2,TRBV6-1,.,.,TGTGCCAGCAGTGAATCAGGGATCTATGGCTACACCTTC,CASSESGIYGYTF
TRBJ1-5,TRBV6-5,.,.,TGTGCCAGCAGTTTTGGGGGGAGCAATCAGCCCCAGCATTTT,CASSFGGSNQPQHF
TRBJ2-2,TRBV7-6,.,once,TGTGCCAGCAGCGCGGGACTCCCCGCGGCCACCGGGGAGCTGTTTTTT,CASSAGLPAATGELFF
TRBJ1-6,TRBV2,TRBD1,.,TGTGCCAGCAGTGAAGCGAGGGGGCGAGGTAATTCACCCCTCCACTTT,CASSEARGRGNSPLHF
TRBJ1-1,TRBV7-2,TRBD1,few,TGTGCCAGCAGCTGGACAGGGGGGAAGACTGAAGCTTTCTTT,CASSWTGGKTEAFF
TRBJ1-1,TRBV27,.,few,TGTGCCAGCAGCCTAGCTAAAGGTGGCACTGAAGCTTTCTTT,CASSLAKGGTEAFF
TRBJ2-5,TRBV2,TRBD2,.,TGTGCCAGCCAAGGGACTAGCGGGTTTGAGACCCAGTACTTC,CASQGTSGFETQYF
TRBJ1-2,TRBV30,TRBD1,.,TGTGCCTGGAGCGGACAGGGAGCCTATGGCTACACCTTC,CAWSGQGAYGYTF